This is a list of T cell receptor beta chains from one sample in a study of T cells after yellow fever vaccination. MiXCR, run by TCRdb on the 5' RACE reads, gives a single entry per CDR3 protein. The sample shows about 230,000 distinct CDR3 sequences, 5.5% to 8.5% of them seen only once. This specimen consisted of CD4+ T cells sorted from PBMCs, obtained on the day of the yellow fever booster vaccination. The receptor set was obtained from a man aged 25 to 40 who received the YFV17D yellow fever vaccine. The CDR3 runs from the conserved cysteine through the conserved F or W. A D gene is named only where the DNA matches it firmly. Only part of the rows carry a size: once, few, many, or a class if the clone is expanded.

>TRBD1|many|TRBV20-1|TRBJ2-1
CSAAQGARYNEQFF
TGCAGTGCTGCCCAGGGGGCGCGTTACAATGAGCAGTTCTTC
>-|-|TRBV5-1|TRBJ2-5
CASRWAGTQETQYF
TGCGCCAGCAGGTGGGCAGGTACCCAAGAGACCCAGTACTTC
>-|many|TRBV2|TRBJ1-5
CASVPGRAGNFGQPQHF
TGTGCCAGCGTTCCGGGCCGCGCAGGAAATTTTGGACAGCCCCAGCATTTT
>-|few|TRBV5-1|TRBJ2-1
CASSLVQPGRYNEQFF
TGCGCCAGCAGCTTGGTTCAGCCCGGTCGGTACAATGAGCAGTTCTTC
>-|-|TRBV6-2/TRBV6-3|TRBJ2-2
CASSQHNTGELFF
TGTGCCAGCAGCCAACATAACACCGGGGAGCTGTTTTTT
>-|many|TRBV7-9|TRBJ2-2
CASSPPYSGANTGELFF
TGTGCCAGCAGCCCCCCATATAGCGGAGCGAACACCGGGGAGCTGTTTTTT
>-|few|TRBV5-1|TRBJ1-2
CASSLIRDYGYTF
TGCGCCAGCAGCTTGATTCGGGACTATGGCTACACCTTC
>TRBD2|many|TRBV7-2|TRBJ2-3
CASSLGGLAGADTQYF
TGCGCCAGCAGCTTAGGCGGACTAGCGGGAGCAGATACGCAGTATTTT
>-|few|TRBV3-1|TRBJ1-1
CASSHESGGTEAFF
TGTGCCAGCAGCCACGAAAGCGGGGGAACTGAAGCTTTCTTT
>-|many|TRBV12-3/TRBV12-4|TRBJ1-2
CASSFPGDKGYTF
TGTGCCAGCAGTTTCCCAGGGGATAAAGGCTACACCTTC
>-|-|TRBV11-2|TRBJ2-1
CASSLGRSSSYNEQFF
TGTGCCAGCAGCTTGGGGCGGTCCAGCTCCTACAATGAGCAGTTCTTC
>-|few|TRBV19|TRBJ2-1
CASSIGAGFSYNEQFF
TGTGCCAGTAGCATAGGCGCGGGATTTTCCTACAATGAGCAGTTCTTC
>TRBD1|many|TRBV5-1|TRBJ2-2
CASSFAGGTGANTGELFF
TGCGCCAGCAGCTTCGCCGGCGGGACAGGGGCGAACACCGGGGAGCTGTTTTTT
>TRBD1|few|TRBV7-2|TRBJ1-6
CASSGQQGLALHF
TGTGCCAGCAGCGGCCAACAGGGGCTAGCACTCCACTTT
>-|many|TRBV5-8|TRBJ2-3
CASSRRTDTDTQYF
TGTGCCAGCAGCAGGCGGACGGACACAGATACGCAGTATTTT
>-|many|TRBV18|TRBJ2-5
CASSPGRPNDGETQYF
TGTGCCAGCTCACCAGGCAGACCCAACGATGGAGAGACCCAGTACTTC
>TRBD1|many|TRBV3-1|TRBJ1-5
CASSPTPLGVRTGNQPQHF
TGTGCCAGCAGCCCAACCCCTTTAGGGGTTCGGACAGGTAATCAGCCCCAGCATTTT
>-|-|TRBV20-1|TRBJ2-7
CSARGQGRTYEQYF
TGCAGTGCTAGGGGCCAGGGAAGGACCTACGAGCAGTACTTC
>-|-|TRBV24-1|TRBJ2-3
CATSALTGPSTDTQYF
TGTGCCACCAGTGCCCTGACAGGACCGAGCACAGATACGCAGTATTTT
>-|few|TRBV7-9|TRBJ1-1
CASSLDSVRATFF
TGTGCCAGCAGCTTAGATTCGGTCAGGGCCACTTTCTTT
>-|-|TRBV4-3|TRBJ1-3
CASSPGAPGNTIYF
TGCGCCAGCAGCCCCGGGGCGCCTGGAAACACCATATATTTT
>-|-|TRBV4-3|TRBJ2-1
CASSRNQGSYNEQFF
TGCGCCAGCAGCCGGAACCAGGGCAGCTACAATGAGCAGTTCTTC
>-|many|TRBV20-1|TRBJ1-3
CSARDRQGSGNTIYF
TGCAGTGCTAGAGATCGGCAAGGCTCTGGAAACACCATATATTTT
>-|-|TRBV7-6|TRBJ2-2
CTSSLPGELFF
TGTACCAGCAGCTTACCCGGGGAGCTGTTTTTT
>-|-|TRBV20-1|TRBJ2-3
CSARGAWGFTDTQYF
TGCAGTGCTAGAGGGGCTTGGGGATTCACAGATACGCAGTATTTT
>-|many|TRBV18|TRBJ1-4
CASSPGTGGEKLFF
TGTGCCAGCTCACCAGGGACCGGAGGGGAAAAACTGTTTTTT
>-|-|TRBV7-9|TRBJ1-1
CASSLVDGPNTEAFF
TGTGCCAGCAGCTTAGTGGACGGACCGAACACTGAAGCTTTCTTT
>TRBD1|few|TRBV6-5|TRBJ2-7
CASSLTGDRGYEQYF
TGTGCCAGCAGCTTAACCGGGGACAGGGGCTACGAGCAGTACTTC
>TRBD2|-|TRBV29-1|TRBJ2-2
CSVEATSGRTGELFF
TGCAGCGTTGAGGCGACTAGCGGGAGAACCGGGGAGCTGTTTTTT
>TRBD1|many|TRBV5-1|TRBJ1-2
CASSLAGTGTYGYTF
TGCGCCAGCAGCTTGGCCGGGACAGGGACTTATGGCTACACCTTC
>TRBD2|few|TRBV14|TRBJ2-7
CASSQGGRGVLYF
TGTGCCAGCAGCCAAGGCGGGAGAGGGGTCCTTTACTTC
>-|-|TRBV20-1|TRBJ2-5
CSARRPGLETQYF
TGCAGTGCTAGACGGCCGGGACTCGAGACCCAGTACTTC
>-|many|TRBV27|TRBJ2-3
CASSWKGLYTDTQYF
TGTGCCAGCAGTTGGAAGGGACTGTACACAGATACGCAGTATTTT
>TRBD1|few|TRBV7-9|TRBJ1-3
CASSTRQTGRGNTIYF
TGTGCCAGCAGCACCCGACAGACAGGGCGGGGAAACACCATATATTTT
>-|many|TRBV12-3/TRBV12-4|TRBJ2-3
CASSFVAADTQYF
TGTGCCAGCAGTTTCGTAGCGGCAGATACGCAGTATTTT
>-|few|TRBV29-1|TRBJ1-2
CSVTPRLDRRNGYTF
TGCAGCGTCACCCCCCGCCTCGACAGGCGGAATGGCTACACCTTC
>-|-|TRBV19|TRBJ1-4
CASSWTATNEKLFF
TGTGCCAGTAGCTGGACAGCAACTAATGAAAAACTGTTTTTT
>TRBD1|many|TRBV5-1|TRBJ2-7
CASSWNLGTGEYEQYF
TGCGCCAGCAGCTGGAACCTTGGGACAGGGGAATACGAGCAGTACTTC
>TRBD2|many|TRBV20-1|TRBJ2-3
CSATTGTSGADTQYF
TGCAGTGCTACCACCGGGACTAGCGGGGCAGATACGCAGTATTTT
>TRBD2|few|TRBV7-2|TRBJ2-3
CASSLRSGGSADTQYF
TGTGCCAGCAGCTTAAGGTCGGGGGGGAGTGCAGATACGCAGTATTTT
>-|many|TRBV2|TRBJ2-1
CASSETGYNEQFF
TGTGCCAGCAGTGAAACAGGCTACAATGAGCAGTTCTTC
>-|few|TRBV20-1|TRBJ2-7
CSAREGGTDFRDEQYF
TGCAGTGCTAGAGAGGGGGGCACGGACTTTCGGGACGAGCAGTACTTC
>-|many|TRBV12-3/TRBV12-4|TRBJ1-2
CASSPQGIYGYTF
TGTGCCAGCAGTCCTCAGGGGATCTATGGCTACACCTTC
>TRBD2|many|TRBV7-2|TRBJ2-1
CASSLKGQGTSTSNEQFF
TGTGCCAGCAGCTTAAAAGGACAAGGGACTAGCACCAGTAATGAGCAGTTCTTC
>-|many|TRBV6-5|TRBJ2-5
CASSYRSQETQYF
TGTGCCAGCAGTTACCGGTCCCAAGAGACCCAGTACTTC
>-|-|TRBV7-2|TRBJ2-2
CASSPLPQSGRTGELFF
TGTGCCAGCAGCCCGTTACCACAGTCCGGCAGGACCGGGGAGCTGTTTTTT
>-|-|TRBV9|TRBJ2-5
CASSYGTSETQYF
TGTGCCAGCAGCTACGGGACTTCAGAGACCCAGTACTTC
>-|many|TRBV5-1|TRBJ2-1
CASCQVSTGYNEQFF
TGCGCCAGCTGTCAAGTTTCAACAGGGTACAATGAGCAGTTCTTC
>-|-|TRBV6-5|TRBJ2-3
CASSYSRGASTDTQYF
TGTGCCAGCAGTTACTCGAGGGGCGCCAGCACAGATACGCAGTATTTT
>TRBD2|many|TRBV7-2|TRBJ2-1
CASSQLAGYYNEQFF
TGTGCCAGCAGTCAACTAGCGGGATACTACAATGAGCAGTTCTTC
>-|many|TRBV20-1|TRBJ2-4
CSASGLAKNIQYF
TGCAGTGCTAGTGGGCTAGCCAAAAACATTCAGTACTTC
>-|many|TRBV27|TRBJ2-5
CASSLARGLGQETQYF
TGTGCCAGCAGTCTTGCTCGGGGGCTGGGTCAAGAGACCCAGTACTTC